Listed below are T cell receptor beta chains from one sample, sequenced in a study of T-cell reconstitution after alpha-beta-depleted transplantation in children. In TCRdb, the PCR reads were re-called with MiXCR into one record per CDR3 protein. The repertoire consists of about 97,000 distinct CDR3 sequences, with about 7.5% occurring once and the leading ten covering roughly 17%. The sequences come from PBMCs, collected before TCRalphabeta/CD19-depleted stem cell transplant. These receptors all stem from a boy younger than 10 with acute lymphoblastic leukemia, due to receive a stem cell transplant. Both conserved end residues are part of each CDR3. The D gene is left open where the match is weak. Some rows mark clone size as missing; the rest say once, few, many or name a class of expanded clone.

V: TRBV12-3/TRBV12-4; size: many; J: TRBJ2-7; D: -; CDR3: CASSPKRGGNTYEQYF; DNA: TGTGCCAGCAGTCCGAAACGTGGAGGGAACACCTACGAGCAGTACTTC
V: TRBV12-3/TRBV12-4; size: few; J: TRBJ1-1; D: TRBD1; CDR3: CASSFQGAFTEAFF; DNA: TGTGCCAGCAGTTTTCAGGGGGCATTTACTGAAGCTTTCTTT
V: TRBV15; size: many; J: TRBJ2-2; D: TRBD1; CDR3: CATSRKTGGSGGELFF; DNA: TGTGCCACCAGCAGGAAGACAGGGGGCTCGGGCGGGGAGCTGTTTTTT
V: TRBV5-1; size: -; J: TRBJ2-2; D: TRBD2; CDR3: CASSLVRLAGGRHTGELFF; DNA: TGCGCCAGCAGCTTGGTTCGACTAGCGGGGGGGCGCCACACCGGGGAGCTGTTTTTT
V: TRBV5-6; size: many; J: TRBJ2-7; D: -; CDR3: CASRQTGPGYEQYF; DNA: TGTGCCAGCAGGCAGACAGGCCCAGGCTACGAGCAGTACTTC
V: TRBV7-9; size: many; J: TRBJ2-5; D: TRBD2; CDR3: CASSRGDGETQYF; DNA: TGTGCCAGCAGCCGGGGGGATGGGGAGACCCAGTACTTC
V: TRBV6-5; size: many; J: TRBJ2-1; D: TRBD1; CDR3: CASSLTGVGEQFF; DNA: TGTGCCAGCAGTTTAACAGGGGTGGGTGAGCAGTTCTTC
V: TRBV11-2; size: many; J: TRBJ1-5; D: -; CDR3: CASSLTARQPQHF; DNA: TGTGCCAGCAGCTTAACTGCACGGCAGCCCCAGCATTTT
V: TRBV5-6; size: many; J: TRBJ2-3; D: -; CDR3: CASSDFTGETTDTQYF; DNA: TGTGCCAGCAGCGATTTCACAGGAGAAACCACAGATACGCAGTATTTT
V: TRBV28; size: many; J: TRBJ2-3; D: TRBD1; CDR3: CASSLGQGARGF; DNA: TGTGCCAGCAGTTTAGGCCAGGGGGCACGTGGTTTT
V: TRBV5-1; size: many; J: TRBJ2-5; D: TRBD1; CDR3: CASSDPGGAETQYF; DNA: TGCGCCAGCAGCGACCCAGGGGGCGCGGAGACCCAGTACTTC
V: TRBV20-1; size: few; J: TRBJ2-1; D: TRBD1; CDR3: CSAGTDNEQFF; DNA: TGCAGTGCCGGGACAGACAATGAGCAGTTCTTC
V: TRBV4-2; size: few; J: TRBJ1-1; D: TRBD1; CDR3: CASIQEEGARGTEAFF; DNA: TGTGCCAGCATCCAAGAGGAGGGGGCGCGAGGGACTGAAGCTTTCTTT
V: TRBV5-1; size: many; J: TRBJ2-3; D: TRBD1; CDR3: CASSSDRPTDTQYF; DNA: TGCGCCAGCAGCTCGGACAGGCCGACAGATACGCAGTATTTT
V: TRBV5-1; size: -; J: TRBJ1-2; D: TRBD1; CDR3: CASSLASRTGTNYGYTF; DNA: TGCGCCAGCAGCTTGGCGAGCCGGACAGGGACTAACTATGGCTACACCTTC
V: TRBV6-2/TRBV6-3; size: many; J: TRBJ2-1; D: TRBD2; CDR3: CASRNIRLGGGYNEQFF; DNA: TGTGCCAGCAGAAACATACGTTTGGGGGGGGGATACAATGAGCAGTTCTTC
V: TRBV7-9; size: -; J: TRBJ2-7; D: -; CDR3: CASSLPAGRYEQYF; DNA: TGTGCCAGCAGCCTCCCCGCTGGGAGGTACGAGCAGTACTTC
V: TRBV4-1; size: many; J: TRBJ1-1; D: -; CDR3: CASSHQGNTEAFF; DNA: TGCGCCAGCAGCCACCAGGGAAACACTGAAGCTTTCTTT
V: TRBV4-2; size: -; J: TRBJ2-3; D: -; CDR3: CASSRGPSTDTQYF; DNA: TGTGCCAGCAGCCGGGGGCCCAGCACAGATACGCAGTATTTT
V: TRBV5-5; size: many; J: TRBJ2-7; D: -; CDR3: CASSLDPDFPYEQYF; DNA: TGTGCCAGCAGCCTGGACCCTGACTTCCCCTACGAGCAGTACTTC
V: TRBV5-1; size: many; J: TRBJ2-1; D: -; CDR3: CASSLEFGYNEQFF; DNA: TGCGCCAGCAGCTTAGAGTTCGGCTACAATGAGCAGTTCTTC
V: TRBV5-1; size: many; J: TRBJ2-2; D: TRBD1; CDR3: CASRQGTNTGELFF; DNA: TGCGCCAGCCGACAGGGGACGAACACCGGGGAGCTGTTTTTT
V: TRBV5-1; size: many; J: TRBJ1-1; D: -; CDR3: CASSFGGMNTEAFF; DNA: TGCGCCAGCAGCTTCGGCGGGATGAACACTGAAGCTTTCTTT
V: TRBV5-8; size: -; J: TRBJ2-1; D: -; CDR3: CASSLGTEQFF; DNA: TGTGCCAGCAGCTTAGGGACAGAGCAGTTCTTC
V: TRBV5-4; size: -; J: TRBJ2-1; D: -; CDR3: CASSFLQGGGYNEQFF; DNA: TGTGCCAGCAGCTTCCTACAGGGCGGGGGCTACAATGAGCAGTTCTTC
V: TRBV7-2; size: many; J: TRBJ2-5; D: TRBD1; CDR3: CASRRTGGLRETQYF; DNA: TGTGCCAGCAGGAGGACAGGGGGCTTAAGGGAGACCCAGTACTTC
V: TRBV7-3; size: many; J: TRBJ1-5; D: TRBD1; CDR3: CASSRGQGAWGNQPQHF; DNA: TGTGCCAGCAGCCGGGGACAGGGGGCATGGGGCAATCAGCCCCAGCATTTT
V: TRBV4-3; size: many; J: TRBJ2-6; D: -; CDR3: CASSQDRGGRAANVLTF; DNA: TGCGCCAGCAGCCAAGATAGGGGAGGCCGAGCGGCCAACGTCCTGACTTTC
V: TRBV5-1; size: many; J: TRBJ2-2; D: TRBD1; CDR3: CASSLGTGGTGELFF; DNA: TGCGCCAGCAGCCTCGGGACAGGGGGAACCGGGGAGCTGTTTTTT
V: TRBV5-1; size: -; J: TRBJ2-1; D: -; CDR3: CASSFGTPDEQFF; DNA: TGCGCCAGCAGCTTCGGGACCCCGGATGAGCAGTTCTTC
V: TRBV5-1; size: -; J: TRBJ2-2; D: -; CDR3: CASSHRDTLTGELFF; DNA: TGCGCCAGCAGCCACCGGGACACCTTAACCGGGGAGCTGTTTTTT
V: TRBV29-1; size: many; J: TRBJ2-3; D: TRBD2; CDR3: CSVETLGLAGSDTQYF; DNA: TGCAGCGTTGAAACACTTGGACTAGCGGGGTCGGATACGCAGTATTTT
V: TRBV5-1; size: many; J: TRBJ1-4; D: -; CDR3: CASSLGGTSHEKLFF; DNA: TGCGCCAGCAGCCTAGGGGGGACCTCCCATGAAAAACTGTTTTTT
V: TRBV20-1; size: -; J: TRBJ2-7; D: -; CDR3: CSASVTGEWGQYF; DNA: TGCAGTGCTAGCGTGACGGGGGAATGGGGGCAGTACTTC
V: TRBV4-1; size: many; J: TRBJ2-1; D: -; CDR3: CASSQGSRPNWDEQFF; DNA: TGCGCCAGCAGCCAAGGATCGAGGCCCAATTGGGATGAGCAGTTCTTC
V: TRBV20-1; size: many; J: TRBJ2-3; D: -; CDR3: CSASELSGVRPDTQYF; DNA: TGCAGTGCTAGTGAGCTCTCCGGCGTCCGTCCAGATACGCAGTATTTT